This T cell receptor (beta chain) emerged from a study of blood T cell repertoires in COVID-19. For the study at large: Researchers got acute and convalescent COVID-19 samples from the United States, Italy and Spain. Sources were T cells, B-cell-depleted T cells, or PBMCs; the material itself was cDNA or gDNA.

Trimming cost V 5 bases and J 4 bases, with 9 bases left between them. Germline V gene lookup returns CDR1 SGHTA and CDR2 FQGNSA. The CDR3 loop spans 13 amino acids. In the original processing: Counts of nucleated cells, estimated from reference gene primer amplification, were obtained. The assay was immunoSEQ multiplex PCR, and TCRdb's table has in-frame clones only and misses some. The V and J calls and clone size come from that table; D and trimming were worked out from the DNA. In the table there are about 300,000 clones, around 83% of which are singletons. The V and J genes are TRBV7-2 and TRBJ1-5; D remains ambiguous. The sequence was obtained from a woman between 50 and 59 years old with acute or convalescent COVID-19. Sequencing was carried out using peripheral blood. The CDR3 is CASSLSENQPQHF. As DNA, the CDR3 is TGTGCCAGCAGCCTTTCAGAAAATCAGCCCCAGCATTTT.